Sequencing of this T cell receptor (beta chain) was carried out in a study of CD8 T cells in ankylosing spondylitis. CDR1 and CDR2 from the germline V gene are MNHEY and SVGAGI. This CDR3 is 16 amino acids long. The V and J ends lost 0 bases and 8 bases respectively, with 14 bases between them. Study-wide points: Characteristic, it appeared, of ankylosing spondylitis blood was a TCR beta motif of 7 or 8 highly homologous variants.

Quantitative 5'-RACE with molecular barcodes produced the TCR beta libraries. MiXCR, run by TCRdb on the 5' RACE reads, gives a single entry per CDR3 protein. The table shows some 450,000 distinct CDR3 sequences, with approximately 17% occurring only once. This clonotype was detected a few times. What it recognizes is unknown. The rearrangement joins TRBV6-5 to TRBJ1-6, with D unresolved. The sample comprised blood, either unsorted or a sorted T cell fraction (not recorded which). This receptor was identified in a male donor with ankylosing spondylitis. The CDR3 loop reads CASSYSGSRSHSPLHF. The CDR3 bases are TGTGCCAGCAGTTACTCGGGGAGCAGGAGTCATTCACCCCTCCACTTT.